This entry lists 9 T cell receptor beta chains sequenced from one sample in a study of T cells after yellow fever vaccination. Each CDR3 protein is one row after TCRdb ran MiXCR on the 5' RACE reads. The table lists 300,000 or so distinct CDR3 sequences, 10% to 15% of them singletons. Source: CD4+ T cells sorted from PBMCs, taken 45 days after the yellow fever booster vaccination. These receptors were taken from a man in his thirties or forties who received the YFV17D yellow fever vaccine.

The V and J genes are TRBV5-6 and TRBJ2-2, with 9 nucleotides matching TRBD1. Trimming cost V 1 base and J 4 bases; bases outside gene matches: 5. CDR1 is SGHDT, CDR2 YYEEEE, per germline. The CDR3 has 16 amino acids. CDR3: CASSLSGTGRTGELFF. The CDR3, as DNA: TGTGCCAGCAGCTTGTCGGGGACAGGGCGCACCGGGGAGCTGTTTTTT. The whole variable domain, filled in from reference TRBV5-6 and TRBJ2-2, reads DAGVTQSPTHLIKTRGQQVTLRCSPKSGHDTVSWYQQALGQGPQFIFQYYEEEERQRGNFPDRFSGHQFPNYSSELNVNALLLGDSALYLCASSLSGTGRTGELFFGEGSRLTVL.

The chain joins TRBV11-2 to TRBJ2-7; TRBD2 aligns across 8 bases. Germline V gene data show CDR1 as SGHAT and CDR2 as FQNNGV. The CDR3 is 14 residues long. Germline trimming cut 8 bases from V and 5 bases from J; bases unmatched to any gene: 11. CDR3: CASASGSIRNEQYF. The DNA of the CDR3 is TGTGCCAGCGCCAGCGGGAGTATAAGGAACGAGCAGTACTTC. Filled out from reference TRBV11-2 and TRBJ2-7, the complete variable domain reads EAGVAQSPRYKIIEKRQSVAFWCNPISGHATLYWYQQILGQGPKLLIQFQNNGVVDDSQLPKDRFSAERLKGVDSTLKIQPAKLEDSAVYLCASASGSIRNEQYFGPGTRLTVT.

This clonotype was picked up many times. This chain links TRBV7-9 with TRBJ2-7, with unresolved D. Per the germline V gene, CDR1 is SEHNR and CDR2 is FQNEAQ (reference sequence). The CDR3 is made up of 12 amino acids. The ends were cut back, 2 bases at V and 5 bases at J, with 7 bases in the middle. CDR3 region: CASSLPTHEQYF. The CDR3 coding sequence is TGTGCCAGCAGCTTACCAACTCACGAGCAGTACTTC.

This clonotype was seen only a few times. This sequence joins TRBV5-6 and TRBJ2-7; D uncertain. V was cut by 4 bases and J by 9 bases, with 11 bases left in between. This CDR3 region has 11 residues. The germline V gene encodes CDR1 SGHDT and CDR2 YYEEEE. As DNA, the CDR3 is TGTGCCAGCAGCACCTACGAGCGGCAGTACTTC. Protein: CASSTYERQYF. Full variable domain (remainder filled in from reference TRBV5-6 and TRBJ2-7): DAGVTQSPTHLIKTRGQQVTLRCSPKSGHDTVSWYQQALGQGPQFIFQYYEEEERQRGNFPDRFSGHQFPNYSSELNVNALLLGDSALYLCASSTYERQYFGPGTRLTVT.

This clonotype was detected ten times or more. The chain is built from TRBV29-1 and TRBJ1-1; 7 bases are a match to TRBD1. V shed 4 bases, J shed 1 base, and the junction held 3 bases outside the gene matches. The CDR3 spans 13 residues. The V gene's germline CDR1 is SQVTM and CDR2 ANQGSEA. The CDR3 region has the DNA TGCAGCGTTGGACAGGGACCGAACACTGAAGCTTTCTTT. Translating gives CSVGQGPNTEAFF.

This clonotype was picked up a small number of times. J is TRBJ2-1 and V is TRBV10-2; 7 nucleotides line up with TRBD2. V dropped 4 bases and J dropped 1; count of bases not matched to a gene: 10. Germline V gene lookup returns CDR1 WSHSY and CDR2 SAAADI. The CDR3 sequence is 17 residues long. The CDR3 DNA follows: TGCGCCAGCAGTGGTCTAGCGGTTGTAGGATCCTACAATGAGCAGTTCTTC. Translation: CASSGLAVVGSYNEQFF.

The table lists this clonotype with a few counts. The chain links TRBV10-3 to TRBJ2-7; TRBD1 aligns across 7 bases. This CDR3 spans 13 amino acids. Germline V lookup: CDR1 ENHRY, CDR2 SYGVKD. V shed 2 bases and J 13 bases; nucleotides not matched to a gene: 11. The chain's CDR3 is CAISEGQVQRIYF. The DNA of the CDR3 is TGTGCCATCAGTGAGGGACAGGTCCAGAGAATTTACTTC.

This clonotype was counted at least ten times. The gene calls are TRBV10-3 and TRBJ2-3; possible D gene TRBD1, 6 bases. Trimming pared 7 bases from V and 2 bases from J, leaving 13 bases between. Looked up from germline, CDR1 is ENHRY and CDR2 is SYGVKD. The CDR3 has 14 residues. The CDR3 sequence: CAIMSSGDTDTQYF. The CDR3 DNA is TGTGCCATCATGAGCTCAGGGGACACAGATACGCAGTATTTT.

This clonotype was observed a handful of times. The V gene is TRBV5-1, the J gene TRBJ2-7, with D tentatively TRBD2 (6 bases). Trimming stripped 4 bases from V and 3 bases from J, with 14 bases between. Germline CDR1 SGHRS, CDR2 YFSETQ. The CDR3 sequence is 14 residues long. The CDR3 protein is CASSHLRGGYEQYF. The CDR3 DNA sequence: TGCGCCAGCAGCCACCTGCGGGGTGGCTACGAGCAGTACTTC.